A selection of T cell receptor beta chains follows, all from one sample in a study of T cell responses to AZD1222 COVID-19 vaccine. Sequencing used immunoSEQ multiplex PCR; TCRdb keeps in-frame clones, though not all of them. The sample lists approximately 88,000 clones; 90% were seen once. The sample in question was peripheral blood, obtained 28 days after the second AZD1222 dose. The receptors were sampled from an adult who received the AZD1222 COVID-19 vaccine. Each CDR3 is given with its conserved first and last residue. A D gene is named only where the DNA matches it firmly. Clone size appears in some rows only: once, few, many, or a class for an expanded clone.

TRBD1,.,TRBV7-9,TRBJ2-1,CASSRSLVQGEEFF,TGTGCCAGCAGCCGTTCCTTAGTTCAGGGGGAAGAGTTCTTC
TRBD1,.,TRBV7-9,TRBJ1-6,CASSAGTGSLNNSPLHF,TGTGCCAGCAGCGCAGGGACAGGGAGTTTAAATAATTCACCCCTCCACTTT
.,.,TRBV27,TRBJ1-1,CASSLDGVAGRGKTAAFF,TGTGCCAGCAGTTTAGATGGTGTCGCCGGCAGAGGGAAAACAGCGGCTTTCTTT
.,.,TRBV7-2,TRBJ2-3,CASSLAGAVDTQYF,TGTGCCAGCAGCTTAGCGGGGGCGGTAGATACGCAGTATTTT
.,.,TRBV10-3,TRBJ1-1,CAISEASNTEAFF,TGTGCCATCAGTGAGGCCAGCAACACTGAAGCTTTCTTT
.,.,TRBV19,TRBJ2-5,CASSGSQETQYF,TGTGCCAGTAGTGGGAGCCAAGAGACCCAGTACTTC
TRBD2,.,TRBV18,TRBJ2-6,CASSPQLAGISGANVLTF,TGTGCCAGCTCACCACAACTAGCGGGGATCAGTGGGGCCAACGTCCTGACTTTC
.,.,TRBV5-1,TRBJ1-1,CASSLGGLKNTEAFF,TGCGCCAGCAGCTTGGGGGGACTCAAGAACACTGAAGCTTTCTTT
.,.,TRBV25-1,TRBJ2-6,CASSEFGVDSKANVLTF,TGTGCCAGCAGTGAATTCGGCGTGGACTCTAAGGCCAACGTCCTGACTTTC
TRBD2,.,TRBV7-2,TRBJ2-5,CASSLEGSGRVTQYF,TGTGCCAGCAGCTTAGAGGGCTCAGGGAGGGTGACCCAGTACTTC
.,.,TRBV25-1,TRBJ1-1,CASSEWGTTEAFF,TGTGCCAGCAGTGAATGGGGTACCACTGAAGCTTTCTTT
.,.,TRBV6-6,TRBJ2-7,CASRPRQGGREQYF,TGTGCCAGCAGACCCCGACAGGGAGGACGCGAGCAGTACTTC
.,.,TRBV10-3,TRBJ2-7,CAILRGPPYEQYF,TGTGCCATCCTTAGGGGCCCTCCCTACGAGCAGTACTTC
TRBD1,.,TRBV4-3,TRBJ1-1,CASSHAIPLDRETEAFF,TGCGCCAGCAGCCATGCAATCCCTTTGGACAGGGAGACTGAAGCTTTCTTT
TRBD2,.,TRBV4-3,TRBJ2-3,CASSLQPGLAEDTQYF,TGCGCCAGCAGCTTACAGCCGGGACTAGCGGAAGATACGCAGTATTTT
.,.,TRBV4-2,TRBJ2-6,CASSQDQGLSGANVLTF,TGTGCCAGCAGCCAAGACCAAGGACTCTCTGGGGCCAACGTCCTGACTTTC
.,.,TRBV21-1,TRBJ1-5,CASSKRRKGTNQPQHF,TGTGCCAGCAGCAAAAGGAGGAAGGGAACAAACCAGCCCCAGCATTTT
.,.,TRBV10-3,TRBJ1-2,CAISNQEQYYGYTF,TGTGCCATCAGTAACCAAGAACAGTACTATGGCTACACCTTC
.,.,TRBV5-1,TRBJ1-6,CASSLQPSGAGNNSPLHF,TGCGCCAGCAGCTTGCAACCCAGCGGGGCAGGGAATAATTCACCCCTCCACTTT
.,.,TRBV19,TRBJ1-5,CASSSQGQPSKQPQHF,TGTGCCAGTAGTTCGCAGGGCCAGCCTTCCAAGCAGCCCCAGCATTTT
TRBD1,.,TRBV7-2,TRBJ2-1,CASSFLQGGSSYNEQFF,TGTGCCAGCAGCTTTCTACAGGGGGGTAGCTCCTACAATGAGCAGTTCTTC
.,.,TRBV6-2/TRBV6-3,TRBJ2-7,CASSRQRAGLKRQQYF,TGTGCCAGCAGTCGCCAACGTGCGGGACTGAAACGGCAGCAGTACTTC
.,.,TRBV7-9,TRBJ2-7,CASSFSTQGGEQYF,TGTGCCAGCAGCTTTTCCACACAGGGTGGCGAGCAGTACTTC
TRBD2,.,TRBV5-6,TRBJ2-2,CASSPRGLAVPTGELFF,TGTGCCAGCAGCCCTCGGGGACTAGCGGTCCCCACCGGGGAGCTGTTTTTT
.,.,TRBV12-3/TRBV12-4,TRBJ1-2,CASSFARAGYTF,TGTGCCAGCAGTTTCGCCAGGGCCGGCTACACCTTC
.,.,TRBV6-1,TRBJ1-2,CASSEAGLWGYTF,TGTGCCAGCAGTGAAGCGGGTCTTTGGGGCTACACCTTC
TRBD2,.,TRBV18,TRBJ2-5,CASSPPSSGRETQYF,TGTGCCAGCTCACCACCATCTAGCGGGAGGGAGACCCAGTACTTC
.,.,TRBV19,TRBJ2-2,CASSIKGNTGELFF,TGTGCCAGTAGTATTAAGGGGAACACCGGGGAGCTGTTTTTT
.,.,TRBV18,TRBJ2-1,CASSPDRSSYNEQFF,TGTGCCAGCTCACCCGACAGGAGCTCCTACAATGAGCAGTTCTTC
.,.,TRBV7-8,TRBJ1-1,CASSLEAGLVNTEAFF,TGTGCCAGCAGCTTAGAAGCGGGGTTGGTGAACACTGAAGCTTTCTTT
.,.,TRBV5-1,TRBJ2-7,CASSTASVQGYEQYF,TGCGCCAGCAGCACCGCATCCGTACAGGGCTACGAGCAGTACTTC
TRBD1,.,TRBV27,TRBJ2-2,CATMDRGFGGELFF,TGTGCCACCATGGACAGGGGATTTGGCGGGGAGCTGTTTTTT
.,.,TRBV7-6,TRBJ1-4,CASSLLGGFREKLFF,TGTGCCAGCAGCTTACTTGGGGGTTTTCGGGAAAAACTGTTTTTT
.,once,TRBV11-2,TRBJ1-4,CASSLIGRRNEKLFF,TGTGCCAGCAGCTTAATAGGACGCCGGAATGAAAAACTGTTTTTT
.,.,TRBV3-1/TRBV3-2,TRBJ2-4,CASSQDRDPGDIQYF,TGTGCCAGCAGCCAAGATAGGGACCCGGGGGACATTCAGTACTTC
TRBD2,.,TRBV3-1/TRBV3-2,TRBJ2-1,CASSQEGSGRYNEQFF,TGTGCCAGCAGCCAAGAAGGTAGCGGGAGATACAATGAGCAGTTCTTC
TRBD1,.,TRBV15,TRBJ2-7,CATSRGDRSSEQYF,TGTGCCACCAGCAGAGGGGACAGAAGCTCCGAGCAGTACTTC
.,.,TRBV7-9,TRBJ2-7,CASSLPIGRLSYEQYF,TGTGCCAGCAGCTTACCAATTGGGCGGCTCTCCTACGAGCAGTACTTC
TRBD1,.,TRBV5-5,TRBJ1-1,CASSPMDRGQAEAFF,TGTGCCAGCAGCCCGATGGACAGGGGGCAAGCTGAAGCTTTCTTT
.,few,TRBV9,TRBJ1-3,CASSAPGNTIYF,TGTGCCAGCAGCGCACCCGGAAACACCATATATTTT
TRBD1,.,TRBV5-1,TRBJ2-1,CASSLVGDRVNEQFF,TGCGCCAGCAGCTTGGTAGGGGACAGGGTTAATGAGCAGTTCTTC
.,.,TRBV7-2,TRBJ2-2,CASSFLPRNTGELFF,TGTGCCAGCAGCTTTTTGCCTAGGAACACCGGGGAGCTGTTTTTT